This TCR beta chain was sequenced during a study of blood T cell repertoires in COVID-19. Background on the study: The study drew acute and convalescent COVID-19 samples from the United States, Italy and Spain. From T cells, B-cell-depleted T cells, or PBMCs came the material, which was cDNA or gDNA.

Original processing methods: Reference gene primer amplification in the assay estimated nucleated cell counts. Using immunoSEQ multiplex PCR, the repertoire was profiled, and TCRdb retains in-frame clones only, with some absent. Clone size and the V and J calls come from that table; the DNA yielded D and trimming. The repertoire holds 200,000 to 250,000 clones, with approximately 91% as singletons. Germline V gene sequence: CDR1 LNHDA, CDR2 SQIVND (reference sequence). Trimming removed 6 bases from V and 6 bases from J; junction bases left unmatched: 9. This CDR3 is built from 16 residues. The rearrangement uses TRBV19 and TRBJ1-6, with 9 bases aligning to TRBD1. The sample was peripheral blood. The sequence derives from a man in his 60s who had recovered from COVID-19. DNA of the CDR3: TGTGCCAGTAGCTTACAGGGGGCATATACTAATTCACCCCTCCACTTT. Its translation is CASSLQGAYTNSPLHF.